The 10 T cell receptor beta chains presented below share a single source sample, sequenced in a study of Ad26.COV2.S vaccination and SARS-CoV-2 variants. Profiling relied on immunoSEQ multiplex PCR, and the TCRdb table lists in-frame clones only, not all of them. The sample has some 420,000 clones; 88% are singletons. The sample's treatment: about 20 received Ad26.COV2.S at low or high dose, single or two shots; roughly 5 received placebo; per-sample allocation not given. Samples were taken on day 63 after the first vaccine or placebo injection. The starting material was peripheral blood, obtained in a trial of Ad26.COV2.S vaccine versus placebo. These TCRs come from a person between 18 and 65 years old who received the Ad26.COV2.S COVID-19 vaccine or a placebo.

The chain recombines TRBV4-1 with TRBJ2-5; 10 positions agree with TRBD2. The CDR3 extends over 16 amino acids. Germline CDR1 is MGHRA and CDR2 is YSYEKL. Trimming removed 0 bases from V and 4 bases from J; junction bases left unmatched: 5. The CDR3 nucleotides are TGCGCCAGCAGCCAAGATCTAGCGGGGGTCTCAGAGACCCAGTACTTC. Protein sequence: CASSQDLAGVSETQYF.

V and J are TRBV28 and TRBJ1-6; 10 bases fit TRBD1. Per the germline V gene, CDR1 is MDHEN and CDR2 is SYDVKM. This CDR3 has 16 amino acids. V lost 7 bases and J lost 6; bases outside the gene matches: 9. The CDR3 nucleotides read TGTGCCAGCACCTCACGGGACAGGGGTGGTAATTCACCCCTCCACTTT. The encoded protein is CASTSRDRGGNSPLHF.

This sequence joins TRBV5-4 and TRBJ2-5; no reliable D call. Germline loops: CDR1 SGHNT, CDR2 YYREEE (reference sequence). Trimming took off 4 bases at V and 1 base at J, with 14 bases between the two ends. The CDR3 has 15 residues. CDR3 sequence: CASSPSSGRQETQYF. CDR3 coding DNA: TGTGCCAGCAGCCCCAGCTCTGGCCGCCAAGAGACCCAGTACTTC.

The J gene is TRBJ1-1, the V gene TRBV18; 11 positions agree with TRBD1. Looked up from germline, CDR1 is KGHSH and CDR2 is LQKENI. CDR3 length: 15 residues. The V segment lost 4 bases and the J segment 5 bases; nucleotides outside the gene matches: 6. CDR3 protein: CASSLLDRGRTEAFF. For the CDR3, the DNA is TGTGCCAGCTCACTTTTGGACAGGGGGCGTACTGAAGCTTTCTTT.

The chain has TRBV27 and TRBJ2-5, with TRBD2 identical over 16 bases. Germline CDR1 and CDR2: MNHEY and SMNVEV (reference sequence). CDR3 length: 14 residues. Trimming at V came to 6 bases and at J to 5 bases, leaving 0 bases not matched to a gene. CDR3 in amino acids: CASRGLAGGETQYF. CDR3 nucleotide sequence: TGTGCCAGCAGGGGACTAGCGGGGGGGGAGACCCAGTACTTC.

This clone came up a few times. This chain links TRBV6-2 or TRBV6-3 with TRBJ1-2; 8 bases fit TRBD1. Trimming cost V 6 bases and J 7 bases; bases outside gene matches: 13. Germline CDR1 reads MNHEY; CDR2 reads SVGEGT. The CDR3 runs to 15 residues. CDR3 sequence (DNA): TGTGCCAGCAGCATGGGGTACGACAGGGGATCTGGCTACACCTTC. This encodes CASSMGYDRGSGYTF.

Here the CDR3 DNA reads TGTGCCAGCAGCTTAGTGCTGGGTAGGGCAGAGACCCAGTACTTC. It is translated as CASSLVLGRAETQYF. This chain links TRBV7-2 with TRBJ2-5; D is undetermined. Germline CDR1 is SGHTA and CDR2 is FQGNSA. Deletions cut 1 base from V and 4 bases from J, with 13 bases between. The CDR3 runs 15 residues.

Here the CDR3 reads CSASERSSPYEQYF. As DNA, the CDR3 is TGCAGTGCTAGTGAGCGGAGCTCTCCCTACGAGCAGTACTTC. The chain employs TRBV20-1 and TRBJ2-7; tentatively, D is TRBD2 (5 bases). Germline V gene lookup returns CDR1 DFQATT and CDR2 SNEGSKA (reference sequence). The CDR3 runs to 14 residues. V was clipped by 3 bases and J by 2 bases, with 14 bases between them.

The V call is TRBV5-1, the J call TRBJ1-2, with 10 bases that match TRBD1. Per germline, CDR1 SGHRS and CDR2 YFSETQ. V trimming: 7 bases; J trimming: 6 bases; junction bases outside the gene matches: 6. CDR3 length equals 13 residues. In DNA form, the CDR3 reads TGCGCCAGCGGCAGGGACAGGGGAAATGGCTACACCTTC. Its protein is CASGRDRGNGYTF.

This rearrangement joins TRBV14 to TRBJ2-1; D unresolved. The CDR3 runs 11 residues. Germline CDR1 reads SGHDN; CDR2 reads FVKESK. The germline V and J ends were trimmed by 4 bases and 5 bases, with 3 bases remaining between them. This CDR3 reads CASSRNNEQFF. The CDR3, as DNA: TGTGCCAGCAGCCGGAACAATGAGCAGTTCTTC.